Here is one T cell receptor beta chain with its context. In the source study's methods: Amplification from reference gene primers served as the basis for estimated nucleated cell counts. Clones were sequenced by immunoSEQ multiplex PCR, and TCRdb holds only the in-frame ones, with some missing. V and J calls and clone size are given by that table; D and trimming were obtained from the DNA. The sample holds around 170,000 clones, 85% to 95% seen once. This entry belongs to a study of blood T cell repertoires in COVID-19. Study in general: Acute and convalescent COVID-19 samples came from the United States, Italy and Spain. Sources were T cells, B-cell-depleted T cells, or PBMCs; the material itself was cDNA or gDNA.

V was clipped by 6 bases and J by 0 bases, with 8 bases between them. From germline, CDR1 is LNHNV and CDR2 YYDKDF (reference sequence). This CDR3 region has 13 residues. The chain recombines TRBV15 with TRBJ1-1; D is ambiguous. What was sequenced was peripheral blood. The receptor was isolated from a man aged 45-65 years with acute or convalescent COVID-19. DNA of the CDR3: TGTGCCACCAGGGTACAGATGAACACTGAAGCTTTCTTT. Residues: CATRVQMNTEAFF.